The present T cell receptor (beta chain) was sequenced within a study of cytomegalovirus exposure and HLA in healthy donors. Details on this clone: Its antigen is unknown.

Study-level results: Within an earlier analysis, most TCR beta V segments proved productive either about 87% or about 30% of the time. Cytomegalovirus status was reportedly diagnosed by the classifier with high specificity and sensitivity.

With 60 Vbeta and 13 Jbeta primers, the PCR was carried out. TCRdb keeps only in-frame clones here, not all; method: immunoSEQ multiplex PCR. Here the sample spans roughly 240,000 clones, around 80% being singletons. The TCR was taken from a boy between 10 and 17 years old in good health and CMV-seronegative. Sequencing was done on a sample of PBMCs.

DNA for the CDR3: TGTGCCAGCAGCGGCCCGGGACAGGGGGCTGAAGCTTTCTTT. Translating it yields CASSGPGQGAEAFF. The J gene is TRBJ1-1, the V gene TRBV5-8; 11 bases fit TRBD1. Trimming cost V 4 bases and J 6 bases; bases outside gene matches: 5. This CDR3 region has 14 residues. CDR1 is SGHTS and CDR2 is YDEGEE in the germline V gene.